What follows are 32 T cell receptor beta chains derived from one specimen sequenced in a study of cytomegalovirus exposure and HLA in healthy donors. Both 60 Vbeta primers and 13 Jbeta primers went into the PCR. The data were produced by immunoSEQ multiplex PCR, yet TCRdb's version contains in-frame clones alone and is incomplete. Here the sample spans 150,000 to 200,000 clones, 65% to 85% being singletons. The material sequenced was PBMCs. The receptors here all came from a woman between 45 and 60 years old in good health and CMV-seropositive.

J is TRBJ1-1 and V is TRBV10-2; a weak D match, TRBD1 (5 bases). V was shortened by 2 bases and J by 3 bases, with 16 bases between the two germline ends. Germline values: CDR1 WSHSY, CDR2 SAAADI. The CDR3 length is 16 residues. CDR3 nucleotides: TGCGCCAGCAGTGAGAGTAGGGGCGGATGGTACACTGAAGCTTTCTTT. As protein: CASSESRGGWYTEAFF.

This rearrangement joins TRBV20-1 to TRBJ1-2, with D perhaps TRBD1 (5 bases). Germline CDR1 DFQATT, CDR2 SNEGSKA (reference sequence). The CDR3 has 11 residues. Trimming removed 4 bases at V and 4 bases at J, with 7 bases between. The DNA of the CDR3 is TGCAGTGCTACAGGGTCCTATGGCTACACCTTC. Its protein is CSATGSYGYTF.

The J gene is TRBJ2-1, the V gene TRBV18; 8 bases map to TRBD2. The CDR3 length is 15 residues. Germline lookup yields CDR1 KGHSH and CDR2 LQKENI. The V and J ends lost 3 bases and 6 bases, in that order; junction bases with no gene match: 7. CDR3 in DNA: TGTGCCAGCTCACCCACGTTCGGGGGGGCCAATGAGCAGTTCTTC. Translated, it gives CASSPTFGGANEQFF. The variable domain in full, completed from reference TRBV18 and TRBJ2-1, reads NAGVMQNPRHLVRRRGQEARLRCSPMKGHSHVYWYRQLPEEGLKFMVYLQKENIIDESGMPKERFSAEFPKEGPSILRIQQVVRGDSAAYFCASSPTFGGANEQFFGPGTRLTVL.

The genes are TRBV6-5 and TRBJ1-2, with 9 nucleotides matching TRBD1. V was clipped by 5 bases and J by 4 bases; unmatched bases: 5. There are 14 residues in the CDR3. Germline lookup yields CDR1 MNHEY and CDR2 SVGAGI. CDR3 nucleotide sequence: TGTGCCAGCAGTACAGGGGGCCTTCCCTATGGCTACACCTTC. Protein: CASSTGGLPYGYTF.

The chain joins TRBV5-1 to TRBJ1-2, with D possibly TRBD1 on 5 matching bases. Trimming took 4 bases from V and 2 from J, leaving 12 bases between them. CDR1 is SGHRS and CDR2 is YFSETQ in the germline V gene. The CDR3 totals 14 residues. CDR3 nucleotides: TGCGCCAGCAGCGGACGGACATCGAACTATGGCTACACCTTC. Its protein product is CASSGRTSNYGYTF.

Here the CDR3 reads CASSVYNEQFF. CDR3 nucleotides: TGTGCCAGCAGTGTATACAATGAGCAGTTCTTC. The chain uses TRBV25-1 and TRBJ2-1; D is uncertain. From germline, CDR1 is MGHDK and CDR2 SYGVNS. The V gene lost 4 bases and the J gene lost 4 bases, with 2 bases spanning the gap. This CDR3 spans 11 amino acids.

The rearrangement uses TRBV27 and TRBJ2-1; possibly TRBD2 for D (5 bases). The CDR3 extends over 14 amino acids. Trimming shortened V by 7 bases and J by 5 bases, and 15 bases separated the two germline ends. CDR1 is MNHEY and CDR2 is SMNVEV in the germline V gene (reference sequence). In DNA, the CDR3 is TGTGCCAGCACCATTCGGTCGGGGAACAATGAGCAGTTCTTC. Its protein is CASTIRSGNNEQFF.

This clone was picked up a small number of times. CDR3 protein: CASSLALTGNGYTF. Written as DNA, the CDR3 is TGCGCCAGCAGCTTGGCCCTGACAGGGAATGGCTACACCTTC. J is TRBJ1-2 and V is TRBV5-1; 7 nucleotides match TRBD1. CDR1 SGHRS and CDR2 YFSETQ come from the germline V gene. The J segment lost 6 bases and the V segment lost 0 bases, leaving 5 bases of the junction unmatched. This CDR3 has 14 residues. Filled out from reference TRBV5-1 and TRBJ1-2, the complete variable domain reads KAGVTQTPRYLIKTRGQQVTLSCSPISGHRSVSWYQQTPGQGLQFLFEYFSETQRNKGNFPGRFSGRQFSNSRSEMNVSTLELGDSALYLCASSLALTGNGYTFGSGTRLTVV.

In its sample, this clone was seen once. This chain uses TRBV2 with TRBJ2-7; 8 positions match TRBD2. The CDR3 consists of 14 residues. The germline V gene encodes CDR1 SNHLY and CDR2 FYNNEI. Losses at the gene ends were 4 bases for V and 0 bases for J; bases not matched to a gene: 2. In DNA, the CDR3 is TGTGCCAGCAGTGGGCTAGCGGGCTCCTACGAGCAGTACTTC. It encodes CASSGLAGSYEQYF.

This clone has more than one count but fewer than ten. The CDR3 region is CASSLAAGGYNEQFF. For the CDR3, the DNA is TGTGCCAGCAGCTTAGCTGCGGGGGGATACAATGAGCAGTTCTTC. The chain uses TRBV7-7 and TRBJ2-1; 8 nucleotides align to TRBD2. The germline CDR1 and CDR2 sequences are SSHAT and FNYEAQ (reference sequence). CDR3 length: 15 residues. V trimming: 0 bases; J trimming: 4 bases; junction bases outside the gene matches: 2.

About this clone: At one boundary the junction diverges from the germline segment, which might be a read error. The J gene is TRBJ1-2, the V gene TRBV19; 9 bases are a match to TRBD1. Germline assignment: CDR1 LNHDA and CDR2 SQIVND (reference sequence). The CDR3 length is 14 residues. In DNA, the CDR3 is TGTGCCAGTAGTACCCCGGGACAGGGCTATGGCTACATCTTC. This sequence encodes CASSTPGQGYGYIF.

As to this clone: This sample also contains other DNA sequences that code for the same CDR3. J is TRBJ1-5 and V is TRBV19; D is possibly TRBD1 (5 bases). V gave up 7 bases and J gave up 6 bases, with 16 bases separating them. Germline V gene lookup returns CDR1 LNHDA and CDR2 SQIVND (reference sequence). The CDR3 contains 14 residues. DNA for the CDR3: TGTGCCAGTACCGATGTCCGAAGGGGTCAGCCCCAGCATTTT. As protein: CASTDVRRGQPQHF.

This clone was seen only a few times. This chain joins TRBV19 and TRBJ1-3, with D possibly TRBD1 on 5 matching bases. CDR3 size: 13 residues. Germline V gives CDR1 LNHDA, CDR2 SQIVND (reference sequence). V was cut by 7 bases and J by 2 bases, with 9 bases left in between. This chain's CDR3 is CASIPRAGNTIYF. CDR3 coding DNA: TGTGCCAGTATTCCCAGGGCTGGAAACACCATATATTTT.

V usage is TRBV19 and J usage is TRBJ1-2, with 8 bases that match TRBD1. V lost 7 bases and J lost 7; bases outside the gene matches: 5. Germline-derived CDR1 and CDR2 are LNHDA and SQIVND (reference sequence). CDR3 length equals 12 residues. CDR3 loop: CASNQGALGYTF. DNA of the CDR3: TGTGCCAGTAACCAGGGGGCGCTTGGCTACACCTTC.

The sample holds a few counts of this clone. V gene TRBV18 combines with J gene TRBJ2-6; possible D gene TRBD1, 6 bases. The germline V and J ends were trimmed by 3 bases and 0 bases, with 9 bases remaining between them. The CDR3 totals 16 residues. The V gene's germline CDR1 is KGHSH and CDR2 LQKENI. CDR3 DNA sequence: TGTGCCAGCTCACCGGACAGACTCTCTGGGGCCAACGTCCTGACTTTC. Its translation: CASSPDRLSGANVLTF.

CDR3 sequence (DNA): TGTGCCAGCAGTTACTCGAGGCAGGGGGTCTATGGCTACACCTTC. Encoded protein: CASSYSRQGVYGYTF. V and J are TRBV6-5 and TRBJ1-2, with TRBD1 matching 7 bases. CDR1 and CDR2 (germline): MNHEY, SVGAGI. The J segment lost 4 bases and the V segment lost 0 bases, leaving 5 bases of the junction unmatched. The CDR3 contains 15 residues.

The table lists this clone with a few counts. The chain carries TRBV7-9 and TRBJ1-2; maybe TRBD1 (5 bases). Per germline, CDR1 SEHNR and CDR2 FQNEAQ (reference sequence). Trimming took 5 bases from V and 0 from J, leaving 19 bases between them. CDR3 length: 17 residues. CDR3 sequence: CASSRLWTGLTNYGYTF. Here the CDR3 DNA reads TGTGCCAGCAGCCGACTATGGACGGGACTAACTAACTATGGCTACACCTTC. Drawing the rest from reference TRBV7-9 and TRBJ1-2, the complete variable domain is DTGVSQNPRHKITKRGQNVTFRCDPISEHNRLYWYRQTLGQGPEFLTYFQNEAQLEKSRLLSDRFSAERPKGSFSTLEIQRTEQGDSAMYLCASSRLWTGLTNYGYTFGSGTRLTVV.

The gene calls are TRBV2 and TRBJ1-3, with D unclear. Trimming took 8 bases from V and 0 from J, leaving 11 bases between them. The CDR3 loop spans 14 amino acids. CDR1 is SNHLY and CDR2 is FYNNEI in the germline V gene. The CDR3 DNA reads TGTGCCAGCCGGGAGGGATACTCTGGAAACACCATATATTTT. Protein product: CASREGYSGNTIYF.

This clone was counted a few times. The CDR3 nucleotides are TGTGCCAGCAGAAGGGGGGGGAACACCGGGGAGCTGTTTTTT. This sequence encodes CASRRGGNTGELFF. The chain combines TRBV27 with TRBJ2-2; D possibly corresponds to TRBD2 (7 bases). The CDR3 length is 14 residues. V gave up 6 bases and J gave up 1 base, with 9 bases separating them. Looked up from germline, CDR1 is MNHEY and CDR2 is SMNVEV (reference sequence).

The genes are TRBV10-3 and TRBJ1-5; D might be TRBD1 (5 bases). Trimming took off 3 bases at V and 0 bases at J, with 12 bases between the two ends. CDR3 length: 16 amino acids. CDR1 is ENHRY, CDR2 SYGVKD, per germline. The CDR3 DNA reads TGTGCCATCAGTGACCAAATTACAGGTAGCAATCAGCCCCAGCATTTT. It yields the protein CAISDQITGSNQPQHF.

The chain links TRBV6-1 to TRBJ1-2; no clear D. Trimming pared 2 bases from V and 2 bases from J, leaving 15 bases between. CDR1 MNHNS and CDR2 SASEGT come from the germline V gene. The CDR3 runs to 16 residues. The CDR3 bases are TGTGCCAGCAGTGAACCTACCGGACGGAGGAACTATGGCTACACCTTC. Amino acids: CASSEPTGRRNYGYTF.

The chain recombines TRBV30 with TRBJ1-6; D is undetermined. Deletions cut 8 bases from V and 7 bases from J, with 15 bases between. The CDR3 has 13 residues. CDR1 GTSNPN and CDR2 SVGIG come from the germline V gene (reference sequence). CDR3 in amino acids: CAISRGLNSPLHF. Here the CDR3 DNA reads TGTGCCATATCCCGGGGTCTAAATTCACCCCTCCACTTT.

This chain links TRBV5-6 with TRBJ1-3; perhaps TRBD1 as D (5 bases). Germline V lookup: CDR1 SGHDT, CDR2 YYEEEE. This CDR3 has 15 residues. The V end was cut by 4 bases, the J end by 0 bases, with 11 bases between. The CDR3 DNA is TGTGCCAGCAGCCCTGACAGTACCTCTGGAAACACCATATATTTT. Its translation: CASSPDSTSGNTIYF.

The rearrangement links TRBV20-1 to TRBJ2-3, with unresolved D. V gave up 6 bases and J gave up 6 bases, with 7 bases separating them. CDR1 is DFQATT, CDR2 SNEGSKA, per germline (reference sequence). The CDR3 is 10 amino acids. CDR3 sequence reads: CSAELDTQYF. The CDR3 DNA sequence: TGCAGTGCCGAGCTTGATACGCAGTATTTT.

The CDR3 sequence is CASSPGTEFNSPLHF. CDR3 sequence (DNA): TGTGCCAGCAGTCCCGGGACTGAGTTTAATTCACCCCTCCACTTT. The V and J genes are TRBV2 and TRBJ1-6; the D gene is possibly TRBD1 (5 bases). The germline gives CDR1 SNHLY, CDR2 FYNNEI. V lost 5 bases, J lost 6 bases, and 14 bases lay in between. The CDR3 sequence is 15 residues long.

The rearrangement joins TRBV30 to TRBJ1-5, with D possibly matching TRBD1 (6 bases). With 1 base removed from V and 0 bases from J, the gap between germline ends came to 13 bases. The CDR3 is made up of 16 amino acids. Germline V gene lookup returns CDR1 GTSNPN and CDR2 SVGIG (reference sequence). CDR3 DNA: TGTGCCTGGAGTGGTGGGGGCATTCTTAGCAATCAGCCCCAGCATTTT. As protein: CAWSGGGILSNQPQHF.

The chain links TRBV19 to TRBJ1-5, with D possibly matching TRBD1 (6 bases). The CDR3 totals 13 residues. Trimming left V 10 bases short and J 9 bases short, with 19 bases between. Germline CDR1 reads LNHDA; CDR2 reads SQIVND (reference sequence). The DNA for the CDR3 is TGTGCCATTCAGGCGGGGGGCAGTGGGCCCCAGCATTTT. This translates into CAIQAGGSGPQHF.

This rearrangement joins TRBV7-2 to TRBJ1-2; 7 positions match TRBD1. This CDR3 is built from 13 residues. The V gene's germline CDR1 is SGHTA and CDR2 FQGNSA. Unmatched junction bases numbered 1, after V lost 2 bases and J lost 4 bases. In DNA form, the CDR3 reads TGTGCCAGCAGCTTACAGGGGGTCTATGGCTACACCTTC. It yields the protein CASSLQGVYGYTF. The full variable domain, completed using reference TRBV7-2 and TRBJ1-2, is GAGVSQSPSNKVTEKGKDVELRCDPISGHTALYWYRQSLGQGLEFLIYFQGNSAPDKSGLPSDRFSAERTGGSVSTLTIQRTQQEDSAVYLCASSLQGVYGYTFGSGTRLTVV.

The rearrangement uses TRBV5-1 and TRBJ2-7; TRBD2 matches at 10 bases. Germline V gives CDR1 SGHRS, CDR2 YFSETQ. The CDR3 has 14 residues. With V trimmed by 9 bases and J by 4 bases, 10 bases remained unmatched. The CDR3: CATGWGSGGYEQYF. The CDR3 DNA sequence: TGCGCCACTGGCTGGGGTAGCGGGGGGTACGAGCAGTACTTC.

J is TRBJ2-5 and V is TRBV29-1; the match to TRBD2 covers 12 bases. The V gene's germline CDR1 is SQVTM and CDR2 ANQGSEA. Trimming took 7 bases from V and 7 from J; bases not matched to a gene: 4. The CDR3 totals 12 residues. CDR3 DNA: TGCAGCGCTAGCGGGGGGGATTCGACCCAGTACTTC. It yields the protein CSASGGDSTQYF.

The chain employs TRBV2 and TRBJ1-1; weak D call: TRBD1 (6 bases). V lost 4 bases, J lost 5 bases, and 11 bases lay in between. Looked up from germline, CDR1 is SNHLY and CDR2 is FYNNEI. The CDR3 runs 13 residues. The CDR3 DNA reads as TGTGCCAGCAGTGGCGACAGGTATACTGAAGCTTTCTTT. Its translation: CASSGDRYTEAFF.

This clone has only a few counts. The chain's CDR3 is CASRRGRNTEAFF. In DNA form, the CDR3 reads TGTGCCAGCCGACGGGGAAGGAACACTGAAGCTTTCTTT. The gene calls are TRBV6-1 and TRBJ1-1; the D is unclear. Germline assignment: CDR1 MNHNS and CDR2 SASEGT. Trimming stripped 8 bases from V and 1 base from J, with 11 bases between. This CDR3 spans 13 amino acids.